This T cell receptor (beta chain) was found in a study of PD-1 and CTLA-4 blockade in melanoma. TCRdb keeps only in-frame clones here, not all; method: immunoSEQ multiplex PCR. The sample lists around 31,000 clones, under 95% occurring once. The V end was cut by 3 bases, the J end by 4 bases, with 7 bases between. This CDR3 region has 12 residues. CDR1 and CDR2 (germline): SGHNT, YYREEE (reference sequence). Sequenced material: CD8+ T cells from peripheral blood, taken from a patient given anti-PD-1 treatment. This sequence joins TRBV5-4 and TRBJ1-1; D gene ambiguous. The source is a human donor with melanoma. DNA of the CDR3: TGTGCCAGCAGCTCGTCGGCCACTGAAGCTTTCTTT. Amino acids: CASSSSATEAFF.